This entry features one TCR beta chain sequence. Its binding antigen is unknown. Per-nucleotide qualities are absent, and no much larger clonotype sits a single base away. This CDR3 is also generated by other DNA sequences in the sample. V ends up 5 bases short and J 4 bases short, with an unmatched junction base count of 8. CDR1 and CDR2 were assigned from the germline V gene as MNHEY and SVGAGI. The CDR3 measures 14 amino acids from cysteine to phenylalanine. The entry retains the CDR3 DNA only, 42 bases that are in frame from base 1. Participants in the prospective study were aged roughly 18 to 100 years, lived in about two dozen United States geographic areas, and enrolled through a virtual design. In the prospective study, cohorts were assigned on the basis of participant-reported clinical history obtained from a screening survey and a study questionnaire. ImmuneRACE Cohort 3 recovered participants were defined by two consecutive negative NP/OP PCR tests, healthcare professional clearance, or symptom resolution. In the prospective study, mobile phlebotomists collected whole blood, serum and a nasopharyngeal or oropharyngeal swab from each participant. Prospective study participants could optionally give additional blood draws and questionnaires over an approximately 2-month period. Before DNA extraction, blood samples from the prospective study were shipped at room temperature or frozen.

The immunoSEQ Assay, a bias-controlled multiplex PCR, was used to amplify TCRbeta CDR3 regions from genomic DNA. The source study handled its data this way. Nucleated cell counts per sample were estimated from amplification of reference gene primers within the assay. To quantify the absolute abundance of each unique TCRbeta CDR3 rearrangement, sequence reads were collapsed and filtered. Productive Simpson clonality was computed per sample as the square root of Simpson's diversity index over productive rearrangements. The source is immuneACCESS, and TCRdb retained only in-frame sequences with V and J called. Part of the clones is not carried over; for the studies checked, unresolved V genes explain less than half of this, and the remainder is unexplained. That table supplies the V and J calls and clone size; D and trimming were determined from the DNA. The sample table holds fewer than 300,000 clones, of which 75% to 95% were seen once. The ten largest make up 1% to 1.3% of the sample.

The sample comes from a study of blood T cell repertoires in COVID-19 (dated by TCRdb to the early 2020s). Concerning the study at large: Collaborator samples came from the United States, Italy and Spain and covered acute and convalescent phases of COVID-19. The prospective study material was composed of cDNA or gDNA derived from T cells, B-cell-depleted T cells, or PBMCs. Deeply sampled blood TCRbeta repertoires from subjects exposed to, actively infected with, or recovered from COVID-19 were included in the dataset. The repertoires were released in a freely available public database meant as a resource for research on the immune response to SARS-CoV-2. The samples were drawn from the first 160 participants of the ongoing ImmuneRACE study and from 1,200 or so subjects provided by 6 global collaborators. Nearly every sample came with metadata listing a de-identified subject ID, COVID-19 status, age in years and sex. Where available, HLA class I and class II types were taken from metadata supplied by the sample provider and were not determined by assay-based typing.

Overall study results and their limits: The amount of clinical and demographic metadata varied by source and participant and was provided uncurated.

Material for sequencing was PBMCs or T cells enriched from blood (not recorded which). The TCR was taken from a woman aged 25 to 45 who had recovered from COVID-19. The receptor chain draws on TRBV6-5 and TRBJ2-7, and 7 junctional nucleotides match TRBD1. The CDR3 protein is CASSPGQARYEQYF. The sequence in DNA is TGTGCCAGCAGTCCTGGACAGGCGAGATACGAGCAGTACTTC.